Below, 30 T cell receptor beta chains from the same sample are listed, as sequenced in a study of blood T cell repertoires in COVID-19. This table comes from immunoSEQ multiplex PCR, and its TCRdb copy is limited to in-frame clones, with some not included. The sample consists of about 150,000 clones, 65% to 90% of them appearing once. The material sequenced was peripheral blood. The receptors derive from a man in his sixties or seventies with acute or convalescent COVID-19.

The chain recombines TRBV19 with TRBJ1-6, with 9 bases identical to TRBD1. CDR1 LNHDA and CDR2 SQIVND come from the germline V gene (reference sequence). The CDR3 totals 16 residues. V lost 3 bases to trimming and J lost 5 bases; unmatched junction nucleotides: 5. The CDR3 nucleotides are TGTGCCAGTAGTATTAGCTGGGACAGGGATAATTCACCCCTCCACTTT. This codes for CASSISWDRDNSPLHF. The full variable domain, with the rest looked up from reference TRBV19 and TRBJ1-6, is DGGITQSPKYLFRKEGQNVTLSCEQNLNHDAMYWYRQDPGQGLRLIYYSQIVNDFQKGDIAEGYSVSREKKESFPLTVTSAQKNPTAFYLCASSISWDRDNSPLHFGNGTRLTVT.

The chain carries TRBV11-3 and TRBJ2-5, with 9 nucleotides matching TRBD2. V dropped 3 bases and J dropped 4; count of bases not matched to a gene: 6. Looked up from germline, CDR1 is SGHNT and CDR2 is YENEEA. This CDR3 is 15 amino acids long. Written as DNA, the CDR3 is TGTGCCAGCAGCTTGGGTAGCGGGAGTCCAGAGACCCAGTACTTC. Encoded protein: CASSLGSGSPETQYF. The variable domain in full, with the rest retrieved from reference TRBV11-3 and TRBJ2-5, is EAGVVQSPRYKIIEKKQPVAFWCNPISGHNTLYWYLQNLGQGPELLIRYENEEAVDDSQLPKDRFSAERLKGVDSTLKIQPAELGDSAVYLCASSLGSGSPETQYFGPGTRLLVL.

This clone is a singleton in its sample. The rearrangement links TRBV6-4 to TRBJ2-1; D may be TRBD2 (5 bases). V lost 6 bases and J lost 9, with 24 bases in between. This CDR3 has 16 amino acids. CDR1 MRHNA and CDR2 SNTAGT come from the germline V gene. Written as DNA, the CDR3 is TGTGCCAGCAGAGAAAATAGCTGGAAGCCGGGGATTGAGCAGTTCTTC. Protein product: CASRENSWKPGIEQFF.

V gene TRBV7-2 combines with J gene TRBJ2-7, with 13 bases lining up with TRBD2. The CDR3 extends over 19 amino acids. J gave up 3 bases and V 5 bases, and 16 bases lay outside the gene matches. Germline values: CDR1 SGHTA, CDR2 FQGNSA. CDR3 nucleotides: TGTGCCAGCAGCCCAAGACTAGCGGGAGGTTCTTATGTGATCTACGAGCAGTACTTC. This sequence encodes CASSPRLAGGSYVIYEQYF.

This chain joins TRBV7-8 and TRBJ2-5; D gene unclear. The ends were cut back, 6 bases at V and 5 bases at J, with 16 bases in the middle. Germline-derived CDR1 and CDR2 are SGHVS and FQNEAQ. This CDR3 region has 14 residues. The CDR3 here is CASSAGFSWETQYF. As DNA, the CDR3 is TGTGCCAGCAGTGCCGGGTTTAGCTGGGAGACCCAGTACTTC.

The V and J genes are TRBV19 and TRBJ2-5; TRBD2 matches 12 bases. The CDR3 loop spans 17 amino acids. The germline gives CDR1 LNHDA, CDR2 SQIVND (reference sequence). Trimming at V came to 4 bases and at J to 5 bases, leaving 11 bases not matched to a gene. The CDR3 region is CASSTIVLAGGIETQYF. In nucleotides, the CDR3 is TGTGCCAGTAGTACCATAGTACTAGCGGGAGGTATCGAGACCCAGTACTTC.

This chain joins TRBV9 and TRBJ2-1; D gene ambiguous. V was trimmed by 0 bases and J by 0 bases, leaving 7 bases between them. CDR1 and CDR2 from the germline V gene are SGDLS and YYNGEE. CDR3 length: 15 amino acids. The CDR3: CASSVAETSYNEQFF. In DNA, the CDR3 is TGTGCCAGCAGCGTAGCGGAGACCTCCTACAATGAGCAGTTCTTC.

The chain links TRBV5-1 to TRBJ2-1, with D tentatively TRBD1 (6 bases). Germline V gene data show CDR1 as SGHRS and CDR2 as YFSETQ. Deletions cut 2 bases from V and 0 bases from J, with 12 bases between. This CDR3 is 16 amino acids long. The CDR3 region is CASSFRQASSYNEQFF. The CDR3 DNA reads TGCGCCAGCAGCTTTCGACAGGCCAGCTCCTACAATGAGCAGTTCTTC. The variable domain in full, with the rest retrieved from reference TRBV5-1 and TRBJ2-1, is KAGVTQTPRYLIKTRGQQVTLSCSPISGHRSVSWYQQTPGQGLQFLFEYFSETQRNKGNFPGRFSGRQFSNSRSEMNVSTLELGDSALYLCASSFRQASSYNEQFFGPGTRLTVL.

The chain recombines TRBV11-1 with TRBJ2-3; 8 bases agree with TRBD1. The CDR3 has 16 residues. Germline V gene data show CDR1 as SGHAT and CDR2 as FQDESV (reference sequence). Trimming cost V 3 bases and J 0 bases; bases outside gene matches: 5. As DNA, the CDR3 is TGTGCCAGCAGCTTGAGACAGGGGACTAGCACAGATACGCAGTATTTT. It yields the protein CASSLRQGTSTDTQYF.

This clone was detected once. J is TRBJ2-1 and V is TRBV7-2; 7 bases are a match to TRBD2. Germline V lookup: CDR1 SGHTA, CDR2 FQGNSA. The V segment lost 5 bases and the J segment 2 bases; nucleotides outside the gene matches: 6. The CDR3 runs 15 residues. DNA for the CDR3: TGTGCCAGCAGCCAAGGACTAGGAACCTACAATGAGCAGTTCTTC. Translation: CASSQGLGTYNEQFF.

The chain carries TRBV13 and TRBJ2-7, with TRBD1 matching 9 bases. Germline V lookup: CDR1 PRHDT, CDR2 FYEKMQ (reference sequence). CDR3 length: 16 amino acids. V shed 3 bases, J shed 4 bases, and the junction held 10 bases outside the gene matches. CDR3 region: CASSFQIVGQGYEQYF. In nucleotides, the CDR3 is TGTGCCAGCAGCTTCCAGATAGTAGGACAGGGGTACGAGCAGTACTTC.

The V call is TRBV19, the J call TRBJ1-5; no clear D. V lost 3 bases and J lost 3, with 12 bases in between. The CDR3 runs 15 residues. Germline-derived CDR1 and CDR2 are LNHDA and SQIVND (reference sequence). CDR3 nucleotide sequence: TGTGCCAGTAGTATTAGTGCCGTTCCCAATCAGCCCCAGCATTTT. Amino acids: CASSISAVPNQPQHF.

The chain has TRBV5-1 and TRBJ2-7; TRBD2 matches 13 bases. The CDR3 runs 14 residues. V lost 4 bases, J lost 4 bases, and 2 bases stayed unmatched. The V gene's germline CDR1 is SGHRS and CDR2 YFSETQ. CDR3 loop: CASSVGLAGYEQYF. CDR3 DNA: TGCGCCAGCAGCGTGGGACTAGCGGGATACGAGCAGTACTTC.

This chain links TRBV6-1 with TRBJ2-7; D might be TRBD2 (6 bases). In germline, CDR1 is MNHNS, CDR2 SASEGT. The CDR3 is 16 amino acids. V shed 2 bases and J shed 3 bases, with 17 bases lying between them. CDR3 residues: CASSEWGVNPLYEQYF. The CDR3 DNA is TGTGCCAGCAGTGAATGGGGGGTTAATCCCCTCTACGAGCAGTACTTC.

The V call is TRBV9, the J call TRBJ2-2; D may be TRBD1 (6 bases). Germline values: CDR1 SGDLS, CDR2 YYNGEE. CDR3 length: 16 residues. V shed 0 bases and J shed 4 bases, with 13 bases lying between them. The CDR3 loop is CASSVGLGAGTGELFF. DNA of the CDR3: TGTGCCAGCAGCGTAGGTCTGGGGGCGGGCACCGGGGAGCTGTTTTTT.

This sequence joins TRBV7-2 and TRBJ2-1; D unresolved. Germline V gives CDR1 SGHTA, CDR2 FQGNSA. Trimming removed 5 bases at V and 5 bases at J, with 13 bases between. The CDR3 covers 14 residues. DNA for the CDR3: TGTGCCAGCAGCGCTGACCGGGTGCACAATGAGCAGTTCTTC. Translated, it gives CASSADRVHNEQFF.

V is TRBV7-9 and J is TRBJ1-2, with 11 bases aligning to TRBD1. Germline values: CDR1 SEHNR, CDR2 FQNEAQ (reference sequence). The trim removed 4 bases at V and 6 bases at J, leaving 7 bases unmatched. The length of the CDR3 is 15 residues. CDR3: CASSSAGTGGNGYTF. DNA of the CDR3: TGTGCCAGCAGCTCCGCCGGGACAGGGGGTAATGGCTACACCTTC.

This clone was seen just once. V usage is TRBV30 and J usage is TRBJ1-1; D is unclear. This CDR3 is 13 amino acids long. The germline CDR1 and CDR2 sequences are GTSNPN and SVGIG (reference sequence). Trimming removed 0 bases at V and 1 base at J, with 6 bases between. The CDR3 region is CAWSVRQNTEAFF. The CDR3 nucleotides read TGTGCCTGGAGTGTACGACAGAACACTGAAGCTTTCTTT.

The chain combines TRBV5-4 with TRBJ2-1; 10 bases fit TRBD2. The germline CDR1 and CDR2 sequences are SGHNT and YYREEE (reference sequence). The V segment lost 4 bases and the J segment 6 bases; nucleotides outside the gene matches: 7. The CDR3 extends over 15 amino acids. This chain's CDR3 is CASSPRTSGGNEQFF. The DNA for the CDR3 is TGTGCCAGCAGCCCTCGGACTAGCGGAGGCAATGAGCAGTTCTTC.

J is TRBJ2-1 and V is TRBV30; 7 bases are a match to TRBD2. J was trimmed by 4 bases and V by 3 bases; bases with no gene match: 9. This CDR3 spans 15 amino acids. Germline V CDR1 and CDR2: GTSNPN, SVGIG (reference sequence). Here the CDR3 DNA reads TGTGCCTGGAGCCGGCTAGCGGAGGGGTACAATGAGCAGTTCTTC. Its protein is CAWSRLAEGYNEQFF.

V usage is TRBV6-2 or TRBV6-3 and J usage is TRBJ2-2; D possibly corresponds to TRBD2 (5 bases). The CDR3 spans 15 residues. Trimming removed 2 bases at V and 4 bases at J, with 11 bases between. The germline gives CDR1 MNHEY, CDR2 SVGEGT. The DNA of the CDR3 is TGTGCCAGCAGTTACCTCGGGGTTAGCACCGGGGAGCTGTTTTTT. Translating it yields CASSYLGVSTGELFF.

The genes are TRBV6-2 or TRBV6-3 and TRBJ2-7; D not resolved. CDR1 is MNHEY and CDR2 is SVGEGT in the germline V gene. Trimming removed 6 bases at V and 0 bases at J, with 6 bases between. There are 12 residues in the CDR3. The CDR3 loop is CASSDISYEQYF. Written as DNA, the CDR3 is TGTGCCAGCAGCGACATCTCCTACGAGCAGTACTTC.

The CDR3 reads CATSRDLVNQPQHF. CDR3 nucleotides: TGTGCCACCAGCAGAGATCTAGTCAATCAGCCCCAGCATTTT. The chain has TRBV15 and TRBJ1-5; D remains ambiguous. Germline CDR1 LNHNV, CDR2 YYDKDF (reference sequence). The CDR3 is made up of 14 amino acids. Between the trimmed V and J ends, which lost 0 bases and 3 bases, there was a span of 6 bases.

The genes are TRBV4-2 and TRBJ2-2; D unclear. V lost 2 bases to trimming and J lost 7 bases, with 5 bases between them. Germline CDR1 and CDR2: LGHNA and YNFKEQ. The CDR3 loop spans 12 amino acids. CDR3 in amino acids: CASSQTYGELFF. The CDR3 DNA reads TGTGCCAGCAGCCAAACTTACGGGGAGCTGTTTTTT.

The genes are TRBV29-1 and TRBJ2-5; a possible D gene is TRBD2 (5 bases). The V end was cut by 6 bases, the J end by 8 bases, with 13 bases between. From germline, CDR1 is SQVTM and CDR2 ANQGSEA. The CDR3 runs to 11 residues. CDR3 sequence reads: CSVDPEGTQYF. The CDR3 nucleotides are TGCAGCGTAGACCCCGAGGGTACCCAGTACTTC.

J is TRBJ1-1 and V is TRBV27, with 9 bases matching TRBD1. The CDR3 has 13 residues. The J segment lost 3 bases and the V segment lost 6 bases, leaving 2 bases of the junction unmatched. In germline, CDR1 is MNHEY, CDR2 SMNVEV (reference sequence). For the CDR3, the DNA is TGTGCCAGCAGCTGGGACAGGGACACTGAAGCTTTCTTT. Its translation is CASSWDRDTEAFF.

The chain carries TRBV7-8 and TRBJ2-1; 9 nucleotides agree with TRBD1. Germline assignment: CDR1 SGHVS and CDR2 FQNEAQ. Trimming removed 7 bases from V and 9 bases from J; junction bases left unmatched: 7. The CDR3 extends over 13 amino acids. CDR3 in amino acids: CASNGQGQAEQFF. In DNA form, the CDR3 reads TGTGCCAGCAACGGACAGGGGCAGGCTGAGCAGTTCTTC.

This chain joins TRBV29-1 and TRBJ2-2; 10 positions agree with TRBD2. The trim removed 1 base at V and 5 bases at J, leaving 4 bases unmatched. The CDR3 totals 15 residues. Germline CDR1 SQVTM, CDR2 ANQGSEA. CDR3 in amino acids: CSVEVRTSGTGELFF. The CDR3 nucleotides read TGCAGCGTTGAAGTTCGGACTAGCGGTACCGGGGAGCTGTTTTTT.

In its sample, this clone was seen a few times. The same CDR3 is also encoded by other DNA sequences in this sample. The chain's CDR3 is CASSPLGNTIYF. DNA of the CDR3: TGTGCCAGCAGCCCCCTTGGAAACACCATATATTTT. The rearrangement joins TRBV7-9 to TRBJ1-3; D unclear. Germline-derived CDR1 and CDR2 are SEHNR and FQNEAQ (reference sequence). V lost 5 bases to trimming and J lost 3 bases, with 5 bases between them. The CDR3 length is 12 residues.

This clone came up once. This chain uses TRBV11-1 with TRBJ2-2; 10 bases are shared with TRBD1. Trimming at V came to 3 bases and at J to 5 bases, leaving 3 bases not matched to a gene. Germline V gene lookup returns CDR1 SGHAT and CDR2 FQDESV (reference sequence). The CDR3 runs to 15 residues. Written as DNA, the CDR3 is TGTGCCAGCAGCTTGATGGGACAGGGGACCGGGGAGCTGTTTTTT. Protein sequence: CASSLMGQGTGELFF. The complete variable domain, with remaining parts taken from reference TRBV11-1 and TRBJ2-2, reads EAEVAQSPRYKITEKSQAVAFWCDPISGHATLYWYRQILGQGPELLVQFQDESVVDDSQLPKDRFSAERLKGVDSTLKIQPAELGDSAMYLCASSLMGQGTGELFFGEGSRLTVL.